Following are 29 T cell receptor beta chains from one sample sequenced in a study of cytomegalovirus exposure and HLA in healthy donors. PCR primers comprised 60 Vbeta and 13 Jbeta primers. Using immunoSEQ multiplex PCR, the repertoire was profiled, and TCRdb retains in-frame clones only, with some absent. The sample records about 70,000 clones, around 74% being singletons. Sequencing input: PBMCs. These receptors were taken from a human donor in good health.

The rearrangement joins TRBV7-8 to TRBJ2-1, with 11 bases that match TRBD2. The germline V gene has CDR1 SGHVS and CDR2 FQNEAQ. CDR3 length: 17 residues. Unmatched junction bases numbered 8, after V lost 2 bases and J lost 5 bases. This CDR3 is CASSLILAGGSDNEQFF. The CDR3 bases are TGTGCCAGCAGCTTAATCCTAGCGGGAGGAAGTGACAATGAGCAGTTCTTC.

In this sample, this clone turned up a few times. The V and J genes are TRBV2 and TRBJ2-1; 10 bases map to TRBD2. After removal of 5 bases from V and 1 base from J, the junction contained 5 bases not matched to a gene. This CDR3 is 16 amino acids long. In germline, CDR1 is SNHLY, CDR2 FYNNEI. The CDR3 bases are TGTGCCAGCAGTTATCTTAGCGGGAGGTCCTACAATGAGCAGTTCTTC. Translating it yields CASSYLSGRSYNEQFF.

The CDR3 protein is CASSLSADRSFLAGENSYEQYF. The CDR3 bases are TGTGCCAGCAGTTTATCCGCGGACAGGTCTTTTCTAGCGGGAGAGAATTCCTACGAGCAGTACTTC. This chain links TRBV28 with TRBJ2-7; 10 bases fit TRBD2. The CDR3 consists of 22 residues. V shed 1 base and J 1 base; nucleotides not matched to a gene: 22. Germline V gene data show CDR1 as MDHEN and CDR2 as SYDVKM.

This clone was seen only a few times. The chain links TRBV6-1 to TRBJ1-1; TRBD1 agrees at 7 bases. CDR1 and CDR2 (germline): MNHNS, SASEGT. This CDR3 region has 15 residues. The J segment lost 4 bases and the V segment lost 1 base, leaving 6 bases of the junction unmatched. The CDR3 region is CASSEGRGRGTEAFF. The CDR3, as DNA: TGTGCCAGCAGTGAAGGGAGGGGGCGGGGCACTGAAGCTTTCTTT.

The genes are TRBV29-1 and TRBJ2-7; TRBD1 agrees at 8 bases. Germline assignment: CDR1 SQVTM and CDR2 ANQGSEA. The ends lost 4 bases at V and 0 bases at J; junction bases unmatched: 8. CDR3 length: 15 amino acids. The CDR3 DNA reads TGCAGCGTTGCTACTCCGGGACAGGTCTCCTACGAGCAGTACTTC. It translates to CSVATPGQVSYEQYF.

J is TRBJ1-2 and V is TRBV6-4; 7 nucleotides line up with TRBD1. Germline V gene lookup returns CDR1 MRHNA and CDR2 SNTAGT. V was clipped by 5 bases and J by 4 bases; unmatched bases: 4. The CDR3 consists of 13 residues. The CDR3 DNA sequence: TGTGCCAGCAGTCCAGGGGGAGGCTATGGCTACACCTTC. Translated, it gives CASSPGGGYGYTF.

This chain joins TRBV29-1 and TRBJ2-7; tentatively, D is TRBD2 (5 bases). From germline, CDR1 is SQVTM and CDR2 ANQGSEA. The ends were cut back, 0 bases at V and 6 bases at J, with 9 bases in the middle. This CDR3 is built from 12 residues. In DNA, the CDR3 is TGCAGCGTTGAAGAAAGAGGGAGCGAGCAGTACTTC. Encoded protein: CSVEERGSEQYF.

This chain links TRBV30 with TRBJ2-7; perhaps TRBD2 as D (6 bases). The germline V gene has CDR1 GTSNPN and CDR2 SVGIG (reference sequence). Between the trimmed V and J ends, which lost 0 bases and 2 bases, there was a span of 8 bases. The CDR3 contains 13 residues. The CDR3 loop reads CAWSVGGAYEQYF. The CDR3 region has the DNA TGTGCCTGGAGTGTAGGCGGGGCCTACGAGCAGTACTTC.

This chain links TRBV2 with TRBJ2-7; maybe TRBD1 (5 bases). Germline loops: CDR1 SNHLY, CDR2 FYNNEI. With 8 bases removed from V and 7 bases from J, the gap between germline ends came to 18 bases. This CDR3 is built from 13 residues. CDR3 sequence: CASGTPQGPEQYF. The CDR3 DNA sequence: TGTGCCAGCGGCACGCCCCAGGGTCCAGAGCAGTACTTC.

The table lists this clone with a few counts. The rearrangement uses TRBV2 and TRBJ1-5; the D gene is possibly TRBD1 (6 bases). CDR1 and CDR2 from the germline V gene are SNHLY and FYNNEI. The CDR3 totals 16 residues. V was cut by 8 bases and J by 2 bases, with 19 bases left in between. The CDR3 loop is CASGLRGAEGNQPQHF. CDR3 nucleotide sequence: TGTGCCAGCGGGCTCCGGGGGGCAGAAGGCAATCAGCCCCAGCATTTT.

The rearrangement links TRBV25-1 to TRBJ2-7, with D possibly being TRBD2 (6 bases). V lost 7 bases and J lost 2, with 12 bases in between. Looked up from germline, CDR1 is MGHDK and CDR2 is SYGVNS. CDR3 length: 13 residues. The CDR3 sequence is CASTGREAYEQYF. Written as DNA, the CDR3 is TGTGCCAGCACGGGGCGGGAAGCCTACGAGCAGTACTTC.

The genes are TRBV21-1 and TRBJ2-1; TRBD2, the table's D call, lacks a check against the DNA. TRBV21-1 corresponds to a pseudogene. The CDR3 length is 15 residues. Written as DNA, the CDR3 is TGTGCCAGCAGCACAGAGAGGACTTGGAACAATGAGCAGTTCTTC. Protein sequence: CASSTERTWNNEQFF.

The rearrangement joins TRBV11-2 to TRBJ2-6; possible D gene TRBD2, 6 bases. CDR1 is SGHAT, CDR2 FQNNGV, per germline. V lost 5 bases and J lost 0, with 14 bases in between. This CDR3 comprises 17 residues. The CDR3 sequence is CASSRGTLRSGANVLTF. The DNA for the CDR3 is TGTGCCAGCAGCCGCGGGACCTTACGCTCTGGGGCCAACGTCCTGACTTTC.

On this clone itself: The conserved closing phenylalanine or tryptophan is absent in this CDR3, likely reflecting a read error. V is TRBV7-9 and J is TRBJ2-7; 13 bases agree with TRBD2. J gave up 7 bases and V 3 bases, and 6 bases lay outside the gene matches. The CDR3 consists of 15 residues. CDR1 SEHNR and CDR2 FQNEAQ come from the germline V gene (reference sequence). CDR3 sequence: CASSFGLAGAEEQYL. The CDR3 region has the DNA TGTGCCAGCAGCTTCGGACTAGCGGGAGCAGAAGAGCAGTACCTC.

The chain links TRBV6-1 to TRBJ1-5, with D possibly being TRBD1 (5 bases). V dropped 6 bases and J dropped 4 bases, with 13 bases sitting between them. The CDR3 is 14 amino acids. Germline V gene lookup returns CDR1 MNHNS and CDR2 SASEGT. The chain's CDR3 is CASRQTVVNQPQHF. The CDR3 coding sequence is TGTGCCAGCAGGCAGACAGTTGTTAATCAGCCCCAGCATTTT.

This chain joins TRBV2 and TRBJ2-5; 10 nucleotides align to TRBD1. The CDR3 is 16 amino acids. Germline values: CDR1 SNHLY, CDR2 FYNNEI. With 1 base clipped from V and 3 bases from J, the junction kept 5 bases outside the gene matches. The chain's CDR3 is CASSEVSGTGEETQYF. CDR3 sequence (DNA): TGTGCCAGCAGTGAAGTATCCGGGACAGGGGAAGAGACCCAGTACTTC.

This clone was found a few times. The V call is TRBV6-5, the J call TRBJ2-7, with D uncertain. There are 14 residues in the CDR3. With 6 bases removed from V and 5 bases from J, the gap between germline ends came to 17 bases. Per the germline V gene, CDR1 is MNHEY and CDR2 is SVGAGI. DNA of the CDR3: TGTGCCAGCAGGGCCCGGGTGGCGTCCGACGAGCAGTACTTC. This sequence encodes CASRARVASDEQYF.

The V call is TRBV7-7, the J call TRBJ2-5; 10 positions match TRBD2. Germline V gives CDR1 SSHAT, CDR2 FNYEAQ (reference sequence). CDR3 length equals 14 residues. After removal of 2 bases from V and 5 bases from J, the junction contained 2 bases not matched to a gene. The CDR3 protein is CASSLTSGTETQYF. The CDR3 nucleotides are TGTGCCAGCAGCTTAACTAGCGGGACGGAGACCCAGTACTTC.

The table lists this clone with a count of one. This chain links TRBV7-8 with TRBJ2-1; no clear D. The CDR3 has 12 residues. With 5 bases removed from V and 7 bases from J, the gap between germline ends came to 9 bases. Germline V gene data show CDR1 as SGHVS and CDR2 as FQNEAQ. CDR3 coding DNA: TGTGCCAGCAGCCCCCCGGGTAATGAGCAGTTCTTC. Its translation: CASSPPGNEQFF.

J is TRBJ2-3 and V is TRBV6-5; the D is unclear. V was pared by 4 bases and J by 2 bases, with 16 bases between. The CDR3 extends over 16 amino acids. Germline V gene data show CDR1 as MNHEY and CDR2 as SVGAGI. CDR3 amino acids: CASSSTLTLLTDTQYF. The CDR3 bases are TGTGCCAGCAGTTCGACTCTGACCCTCCTCACAGATACGCAGTATTTT.

J is TRBJ2-7 and V is TRBV27; 10 bases are a match to TRBD1. There are 14 residues in the CDR3. Trimming removed 5 bases from V and 3 bases from J; junction bases left unmatched: 4. Germline values: CDR1 MNHEY, CDR2 SMNVEV (reference sequence). The CDR3 DNA reads as TGTGCCAGCAGTGGGCGGACAGGGGGCTACGAGCAGTACTTC. Translation gives CASSGRTGGYEQYF.

This clone was counted only a few times. The V call is TRBV5-1, the J call TRBJ1-1; perhaps TRBD1 as D (6 bases). CDR3 length: 14 amino acids. CDR1 and CDR2 (germline): SGHRS, YFSETQ. Trimming removed 0 bases from V and 4 bases from J, with 10 bases in between. CDR3 DNA: TGCGCCAGCAGCTTGGCCCTAGGGGGCACTGAAGCTTTCTTT. This translates into CASSLALGGTEAFF.

V gene TRBV5-1 combines with J gene TRBJ2-7, with 8 bases that match TRBD2. The germline gives CDR1 SGHRS, CDR2 YFSETQ. The CDR3 covers 14 residues. Unmatched junction bases numbered 4, after V lost 1 base and J lost 4 bases. The CDR3 loop reads CASSLTGGPYEQYF. The CDR3 region has the DNA TGCGCCAGCAGCTTGACGGGAGGGCCTTACGAGCAGTACTTC.

This clone appeared many times. This chain uses TRBV12-5 with TRBJ2-6; a weak D match, TRBD2 (5 bases). The CDR3 extends over 16 amino acids. CDR1 is LGHNT and CDR2 is FRNRAP in the germline V gene. Trimming cost V 2 bases and J 1 base, with 9 bases left between them. CDR3 DNA sequence: TGTGCTAGTGGTTTGCATGGACTGTCTGGGGCCAACGTCCTGACTTTC. This sequence encodes CASGLHGLSGANVLTF.

This clone has more than one count but fewer than ten. The J gene is TRBJ1-5, the V gene TRBV28, with 8 bases matching TRBD1. The V segment lost 6 bases and the J segment 0 bases; nucleotides outside the gene matches: 7. Per the germline V gene, CDR1 is MDHEN and CDR2 is SYDVKM. CDR3 size: 16 residues. This chain's CDR3 is CASRIQGAHSNQPQHF. CDR3 nucleotide sequence: TGTGCCAGCAGAATCCAGGGGGCGCATAGCAATCAGCCCCAGCATTTT.

The J gene is TRBJ2-7, the V gene TRBV4-1, with 7 bases matching TRBD2. This CDR3 has 14 residues. V lost 4 bases, J lost 3 bases, and 6 bases stayed unmatched. Germline V gene data show CDR1 as MGHRA and CDR2 as YSYEKL. The CDR3 here is CASSPRGGNYEQYF. CDR3 bases: TGCGCCAGCAGCCCCCGGGGAGGGAACTACGAGCAGTACTTC.

The chain recombines TRBV25-1 with TRBJ2-1; 11 bases line up with TRBD2. The CDR3 is 16 amino acids. Trimming at V came to 4 bases and at J to 0 bases, leaving 2 bases not matched to a gene. Germline-derived CDR1 and CDR2 are MGHDK and SYGVNS. The CDR3 DNA reads as TGTGCCAGCAGTGCCACTAGCGGGAGCTCCTACAATGAGCAGTTCTTC. This codes for CASSATSGSSYNEQFF. Filled out from reference TRBV25-1 and TRBJ2-1, the complete variable domain reads EADIYQTPRYLVIGTGKKITLECSQTMGHDKMYWYQQDPGMELHLIHYSYGVNSTEKGDLSSESTVSRIRTEHFPLTLESARPSHTSQYLCASSATSGSSYNEQFFGPGTRLTVL.

This clone was counted a few times. The chain combines TRBV25-1 with TRBJ2-2, with 8 bases that match TRBD1. Germline CDR1 MGHDK, CDR2 SYGVNS. The CDR3 extends over 17 amino acids. J gave up 4 bases and V 1 base, and 8 bases lay outside the gene matches. Here the CDR3 reads CASSESVGQGFTGELFF. The CDR3 coding sequence is TGTGCCAGCAGTGAATCTGTAGGACAGGGATTCACCGGGGAGCTGTTTTTT.

This chain connects TRBV7-2 to TRBJ2-7; D call uncertain. This CDR3 has 14 amino acids. CDR1 and CDR2 from the germline V gene are SGHTA and FQGNSA. V lost 3 bases and J lost 0, with 9 bases in between. The CDR3 DNA is TGTGCCAGCAGCTTCCGACTTTCCTCCTACGAGCAGTACTTC. It encodes CASSFRLSSYEQYF.